Listed below are T cell receptor beta chains from one sample, sequenced in a study of blood T cell repertoires in COVID-19. Profiled with immunoSEQ multiplex PCR; TCRdb holds only in-frame clones, not every one. The sample has a few hundred thousand clones; around 87% are singletons. The sample was peripheral blood. The receptors were gathered from a man in his 60s with acute or convalescent COVID-19. Each CDR3 is given with its conserved first and last residue. Fields, in order: V gene, J gene, CDR3 protein.

TRBV27	TRBJ2-1	CASRQSSGGPGGQFF
TRBV11-2	TRBJ2-1	CASSSLPRGAVDNEQFF
TRBV3-1/TRBV3-2	TRBJ2-5	CASSQSRVGQETQYF
TRBV5-4	TRBJ2-2	CASSRDRLGSNTGELFF
TRBV7-2	TRBJ2-7	CATRRDRSSYEQYF
TRBV7-6	TRBJ1-1	CASSPRGGGISYTEAFF
TRBV6-6	TRBJ1-3	CASSYSGTGDGNTIYF
TRBV9	TRBJ1-1	CASSGYRGLGTEAFF
TRBV5-6	TRBJ1-4	CASSRKFSGGTNEKLFF
TRBV3-1/TRBV3-2	TRBJ1-3	CASSQDFRLRRGTIYF
TRBV7-9	TRBJ1-3	CASSPEGGSGNTIYF
TRBV9	TRBJ2-2	CASSVGHSTGVNTGELFF
TRBV7-9	TRBJ1-2	CASSLWNSPYGYTF
TRBV4-2	TRBJ2-1	CASSQDLGGGNEQFF
TRBV2	TRBJ2-3	CASSELKRGGPDTQYF
TRBV18	TRBJ2-7	CASSPPAGEHYEQYF
TRBV7-9	TRBJ2-7	CASSLRTGDYEQYF
TRBV9	TRBJ2-2	CASSPETGLDTGELFF
TRBV5-5	TRBJ2-5	CASSLHRAGLPQETQYF
TRBV19	TRBJ2-4	CASSMTPLAKNIQYF
TRBV11-3	TRBJ2-1	CASSLIPTSKNNEQFF
TRBV5-6	TRBJ2-1	CASSFVRTTPGDNEQFF